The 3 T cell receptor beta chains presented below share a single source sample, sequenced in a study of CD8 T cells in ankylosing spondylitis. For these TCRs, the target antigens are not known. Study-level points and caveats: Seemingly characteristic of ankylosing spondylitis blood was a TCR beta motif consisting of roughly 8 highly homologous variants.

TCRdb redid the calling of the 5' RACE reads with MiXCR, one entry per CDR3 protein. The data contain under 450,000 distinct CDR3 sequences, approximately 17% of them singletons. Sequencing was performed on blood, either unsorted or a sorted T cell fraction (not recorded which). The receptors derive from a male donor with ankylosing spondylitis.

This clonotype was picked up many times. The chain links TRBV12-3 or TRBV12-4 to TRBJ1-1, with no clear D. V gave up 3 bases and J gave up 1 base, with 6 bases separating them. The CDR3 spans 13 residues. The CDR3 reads CASSFDGNTEAFF. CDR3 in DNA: TGTGCCAGCAGTTTTGATGGGAACACTGAAGCTTTCTTT.

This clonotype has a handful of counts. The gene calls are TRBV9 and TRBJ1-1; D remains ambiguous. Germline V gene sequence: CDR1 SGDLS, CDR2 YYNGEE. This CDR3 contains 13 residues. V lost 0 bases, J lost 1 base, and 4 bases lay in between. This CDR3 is CASSVEPNTEAFF. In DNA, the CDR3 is TGTGCCAGCAGCGTAGAACCGAACACTGAAGCTTTCTTT.

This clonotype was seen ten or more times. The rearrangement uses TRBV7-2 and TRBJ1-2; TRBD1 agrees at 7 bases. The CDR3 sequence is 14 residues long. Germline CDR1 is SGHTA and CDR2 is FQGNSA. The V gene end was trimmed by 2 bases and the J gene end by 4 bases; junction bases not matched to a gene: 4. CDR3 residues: CASSLTGTAYGYTF. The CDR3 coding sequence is TGTGCCAGCAGCTTAACCGGGACAGCCTATGGCTACACCTTC. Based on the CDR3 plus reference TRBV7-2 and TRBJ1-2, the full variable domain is GAGVSQSPSNKVTEKGKDVELRCDPISGHTALYWYRQSLGQGLEFLIYFQGNSAPDKSGLPSDRFSAERTGGSVSTLTIQRTQQEDSAVYLCASSLTGTAYGYTFGSGTRLTVV.